These 20 T cell receptor beta chains share one sample of origin, sequenced in a study of T cells after yellow fever vaccination. TCRdb fed the 5' RACE reads into MiXCR, producing one record per CDR3 protein. The sample holds about 300,000 distinct CDR3 sequences, 7.5% to 9% seen once. Here the sequenced sample was CD4+ T cells sorted from PBMCs, taken 5 days after the yellow fever booster vaccination. Receptor source: a man between 18 and 29 years old who received the YFV17D yellow fever vaccine.

The table lists this clonotype with a few counts. The chain joins TRBV20-1 to TRBJ1-5, with TRBD1 matching over 9 bases. V shed 3 bases and J 7 bases; nucleotides not matched to a gene: 7. The CDR3 runs to 14 residues. Germline loops: CDR1 DFQATT, CDR2 SNEGSKA (reference sequence). The CDR3 spells CSASPGQGGQPQHF. As DNA, the CDR3 is TGCAGTGCTAGCCCGGGACAGGGAGGACAGCCCCAGCATTTT.

The chain carries TRBV5-6 and TRBJ1-1; weak D call: TRBD1 (6 bases). CDR1 and CDR2 (germline): SGHDT, YYEEEE. V lost 4 bases to trimming and J lost 3 bases, with 16 bases between them. The CDR3 sequence is 15 residues long. The CDR3 here is CASSPRGGAHTEAFF. The CDR3 nucleotides read TGTGCCAGCAGCCCACGGGGGGGGGCGCACACTGAAGCTTTCTTT. The full variable domain, in which reference TRBV5-6 and TRBJ1-1 provide the parts outside the CDR3, is DAGVTQSPTHLIKTRGQQVTLRCSPKSGHDTVSWYQQALGQGPQFIFQYYEEEERQRGNFPDRFSGHQFPNYSSELNVNALLLGDSALYLCASSPRGGAHTEAFFGQGTRLTVV.

This clonotype appeared many times. The DNA of the CDR3 is TGCGCCAGCACCGGCCAGGGCTACGAGCAGTACTTC. Translating it yields CASTGQGYEQYF. The chain has TRBV5-1 and TRBJ2-7; D possibly corresponds to TRBD1 (5 bases). In germline, CDR1 is SGHRS, CDR2 YFSETQ. V shed 6 bases and J shed 3 bases, with 10 bases lying between them. This CDR3 contains 12 residues.

Written as DNA, the CDR3 is TGTGCCAGCAGCCTAATCCGACAGGGTGAAGCTTTCTTT. This codes for CASSLIRQGEAFF. The chain recombines TRBV28 with TRBJ1-1; 7 bases are a match to TRBD1. V trimming: 6 bases; J trimming: 7 bases; junction bases outside the gene matches: 8. Looked up from germline, CDR1 is MDHEN and CDR2 is SYDVKM. The CDR3 has 13 amino acids.

The chain employs TRBV30 and TRBJ2-7; 10 nucleotides agree with TRBD1. This CDR3 is built from 11 residues. CDR1 is GTSNPN, CDR2 SVGIG, per germline (reference sequence). The J segment lost 5 bases and the V segment lost 8 bases, leaving 3 bases of the junction unmatched. CDR3 nucleotide sequence: TGTGCCCAGGACAGGGGGGACGAGCAGTACTTC. Translated, it gives CAQDRGDEQYF.

This clonotype was counted a few times. The chain is built from TRBV9 and TRBJ2-5, with D possibly being TRBD2 (7 bases). Germline CDR1 SGDLS, CDR2 YYNGEE. The V and J ends lost 0 bases and 4 bases respectively, with 10 bases between them. The CDR3 runs 14 residues. CDR3 amino acids: CASSVARGGETQYF. CDR3 nucleotides: TGTGCCAGCAGCGTAGCTAGGGGGGGAGAGACCCAGTACTTC.

This clonotype was picked up many times. This rearrangement joins TRBV3-2 to TRBJ2-3. TRBV3-2 is marked as a pseudogene. There are 17 residues in the CDR3. The CDR3 sequence is CASSQALGLAVTDTQYF. The CDR3 coding sequence is TGTGCCAGCAGCCAAGCCCTCGGACTAGCGGTCACAGATACGCAGTATTTT.

The chain couples TRBV6-5 to TRBJ2-4; the match to TRBD1 covers 8 bases. Germline assignment: CDR1 MNHEY and CDR2 SVGAGI. The J segment lost 6 bases and the V segment lost 4 bases, leaving 8 bases of the junction unmatched. This CDR3 has 15 amino acids. CDR3 nucleotide sequence: TGTGCCAGCAGTTCCAGAGGGACAGGCGGAAACATTCAGTACTTC. Protein sequence: CASSSRGTGGNIQYF.

This clonotype was detected a few times. This chain's CDR3 is CAISAWGGEGTGELFF. Written as DNA, the CDR3 is TGTGCCATCAGTGCCTGGGGGGGTGAAGGCACCGGGGAGCTGTTTTTT. This chain joins TRBV10-3 and TRBJ2-2, with 7 bases lining up with TRBD2. Germline V gives CDR1 ENHRY, CDR2 SYGVKD. This CDR3 has 16 residues. Losses at the gene ends were 4 bases for V and 4 bases for J; bases not matched to a gene: 9.

This clonotype was detected ten times or more. The DNA for the CDR3 is TGTGCCAGCAGCCCATCCAGCGGGGGGTTGTCCCAGTACTTC. Protein sequence: CASSPSSGGLSQYF. The chain carries TRBV7-9 and TRBJ2-5; 9 nucleotides match TRBD2. The CDR3 spans 14 residues. The germline V gene encodes CDR1 SEHNR and CDR2 FQNEAQ (reference sequence). The J segment lost 9 bases and the V segment lost 5 bases, leaving 10 bases of the junction unmatched. Filled out from reference TRBV7-9 and TRBJ2-5, the complete variable domain reads DTGVSQNPRHKITKRGQNVTFRCDPISEHNRLYWYRQTLGQGPEFLTYFQNEAQLEKSRLLSDRFSAERPKGSFSTLEIQRTEQGDSAMYLCASSPSSGGLSQYFGPGTRLLVL.

The CDR3 region is CASSVAGRGGSDTQYF. The CDR3 nucleotides are TGTGCCAGCAGCGTAGCTGGGCGGGGGGGCTCGGATACGCAGTATTTT. The chain joins TRBV9 to TRBJ2-3; 9 bases fit TRBD2. Trimming took 0 bases from V and 6 from J; bases not matched to a gene: 8. CDR3 size: 16 residues. Germline loops: CDR1 SGDLS, CDR2 YYNGEE. Variable domain in full (rest from reference TRBV9 and TRBJ2-3): DSGVTQTPKHLITATGQRVTLRCSPRSGDLSVYWYQQSLDQGLQFLIQYYNGEERAKGNILERFSAQQFPDLHSELNLSSLELGDSALYFCASSVAGRGGSDTQYFGPGTRLTVL.

This clonotype has at least ten counts. The chain couples TRBV12-3 or TRBV12-4 to TRBJ2-7; a possible D gene is TRBD1 (6 bases). V was pared by 1 base and J by 12 bases, with 13 bases between. The CDR3 length is 12 residues. Written as DNA, the CDR3 is TGTGCCAGCAGTTTAGGGACAGCCTCGCTGTACGTC. Translating gives CASSLGTASLYV.

The chain has TRBV28 and TRBJ1-3, with D possibly being TRBD1 (5 bases). The germline V gene has CDR1 MDHEN and CDR2 SYDVKM. Trimming removed 9 bases from V and 2 bases from J, with 14 bases in between. The CDR3 is 14 amino acids. CDR3 residues: CASTRAQPGNTIYF. CDR3 in DNA: TGTGCCAGTACCAGGGCCCAGCCTGGAAACACCATATATTTT.

This clonotype came up a few times. The chain couples TRBV25-1 to TRBJ2-3; TRBD2 matches 10 bases. The CDR3 sequence is 16 residues long. Germline CDR1 is MGHDK and CDR2 is SYGVNS. J gave up 2 bases and V 8 bases, and 10 bases lay outside the gene matches. CDR3 DNA: TGTGCCAGCTCGACTGGGCTAGCGGGAGCCACAGATACGCAGTATTTT. Protein product: CASSTGLAGATDTQYF. Full variable domain (missing parts from reference TRBV25-1 and TRBJ2-3): EADIYQTPRYLVIGTGKKITLECSQTMGHDKMYWYQQDPGMELHLIHYSYGVNSTEKGDLSSESTVSRIRTEHFPLTLESARPSHTSQYLCASSTGLAGATDTQYFGPGTRLTVL.

The chain carries TRBV29-1 and TRBJ1-6, with D maybe TRBD1 (5 bases). The CDR3 totals 13 residues. V lost 6 bases and J lost 10, with 16 bases in between. Germline-derived CDR1 and CDR2 are SQVTM and ANQGSEA. The CDR3 region has the DNA TGCAGCGTCCTCGGCGACAGTGGGTCACCCCTCCACTTT. Encoded protein: CSVLGDSGSPLHF.

V usage is TRBV27 and J usage is TRBJ1-6, with a tentative D call TRBD1 (5 bases). Germline V lookup: CDR1 MNHEY, CDR2 SMNVEV (reference sequence). The CDR3 runs 18 residues. V was shortened by 0 bases and J by 4 bases, with 16 bases between the two germline ends. The CDR3 DNA reads TGTGCCAGCAGTTTATCTCTGCAGGGCAACCTTTATAATTCACCCCTCCACTTT. Translation gives CASSLSLQGNLYNSPLHF.

V and J are TRBV2 and TRBJ2-3; 8 positions match TRBD1. The germline CDR1 and CDR2 sequences are SNHLY and FYNNEI. The V and J ends lost 3 bases and 4 bases, in that order; junction bases with no gene match: 3. This CDR3 contains 14 residues. CDR3 sequence reads: CASSEQGASDTQYF. The CDR3, as DNA: TGTGCCAGCAGTGAGCAGGGGGCGTCAGATACGCAGTATTTT.

This clonotype showed up just a few times. The chain combines TRBV19 with TRBJ2-5; D is unclear. This CDR3 has 12 residues. Trimming cost V 5 bases and J 5 bases, with 9 bases left between them. The germline CDR1 and CDR2 sequences are LNHDA and SQIVND (reference sequence). Written as DNA, the CDR3 is TGTGCCAGTAGTCCGAGTTTCGAGACCCAGTACTTC. Translated, it gives CASSPSFETQYF.

This clonotype was seen only a few times. The chain combines TRBV7-8 with TRBJ1-5; 9 bases are a match to TRBD1. The ends lost 8 bases at V and 1 base at J; junction bases unmatched: 3. CDR3 length equals 14 residues. Germline lookup yields CDR1 SGHVS and CDR2 FQNEAQ. The CDR3 sequence: CASGGQGSNQPQHF. The DNA for the CDR3 is TGTGCCAGCGGCGGACAGGGGAGCAATCAGCCCCAGCATTTT.

The V and J genes are TRBV7-9 and TRBJ2-3; D not resolved. This CDR3 has 14 amino acids. V gave up 1 base and J gave up 4 bases, with 9 bases separating them. CDR1 is SEHNR, CDR2 FQNEAQ, per germline (reference sequence). This chain's CDR3 is CASSLEIRADTQYF. CDR3 coding DNA: TGTGCCAGCAGCTTAGAAATCCGGGCAGATACGCAGTATTTT. The whole variable domain, filled in from reference TRBV7-9 and TRBJ2-3, reads DTGVSQNPRHKITKRGQNVTFRCDPISEHNRLYWYRQTLGQGPEFLTYFQNEAQLEKSRLLSDRFSAERPKGSFSTLEIQRTEQGDSAMYLCASSLEIRADTQYFGPGTRLTVL.